The sequence of this T cell receptor (beta chain) was determined in a study of radiation and T cells in renal cell carcinoma. Documented time point: blood 4 weeks post-SBRT, at nephrectomy. Treatment denoted: 15 Gy SBRT to primary tumor, nephrectomy 4 weeks later. The patient's renal cell carcinoma had clear cell pathology. Sequencing used immunoSEQ multiplex PCR; TCRdb keeps in-frame clones, though not all of them. The table records 150,000 to 200,000 clones, about 87% of them present only once. This CDR3 contains 14 residues. CDR1 is SGHNT, CDR2 YENEEA, per germline. Trimming at V came to 5 bases and at J to 11 bases, leaving 6 bases not matched to a gene.

The source material was blood, sampled from a patient whose treatment included radiotherapy and nephrectomy. This TCR was sampled from a woman aged 45-59 years with renal cell carcinoma. The genes are TRBV11-3 and TRBJ2-1; TRBD2 matches at 13 bases. CDR3 nucleotides: TGTGCCAGCAGCCCCAGGACTAGCGGGGGCCAGCAGTTCTTC. This sequence encodes CASSPRTSGGQQFF.